This T cell receptor (beta chain) was found in a study of CD8+CD57+ T cells in acquired aplastic anemia. Study in general: The mean DNA yield obtained from sorted CD4+ and CD8+ cells came to approximately 3 ug. The study's findings and limits: Comparison of patients with controls identified roughly 27 shared CD8+ CDR3 sequences.

The V segment lost 2 bases and the J segment 4 bases; nucleotides outside the gene matches: 6. CDR1 is SGHRS, CDR2 YFSETQ, per germline. CDR3 length equals 15 residues. The sample holds a few counts of this clonotype. Its specificity is not known. Genomic DNA, the template, was used for profiling of the TCR beta VDJ and CDR3. Via MiXCR, TCRdb re-called the reads, giving one row per CDR3 protein. This sample yields roughly 150,000 distinct CDR3 sequences, of which approximately 40% are seen a single time; around 0.96% belongs to the top ten. The V call is TRBV5-1, the J call TRBJ2-3, with TRBD2 matching over 8 bases. Sequencing was performed on sorted CD4+, CD8+, or CD8+CD57+ T cells (not recorded which) from PBMCs. The clonotype comes from a human donor in good health. The CDR3 DNA reads as TGCGCCAGCAGCTTCCGGGGGGGATCCTCAGATACGCAGTATTTT. Residues: CASSFRGGSSDTQYF.